This TCR beta chain came from a study of blood T cell repertoires in COVID-19. Here immunoSEQ multiplex PCR was the method, and the copy in TCRdb shows in-frame clones only, minus some. The table records 150,000 to 200,000 clones, roughly 88% of them present only once. The TCR comes from a woman in her twenties or thirties who had recovered from COVID-19. Sequencing used PBMCs or T cells enriched from blood (not recorded which).

CDR3 in amino acids: CASSTGGSNQPQHF. CDR3 DNA: TGTGCCAGTAGTACAGGGGGCTCGAATCAGCCCCAGCATTTT. J is TRBJ1-5 and V is TRBV19; TRBD1 matches 8 bases. With 4 bases clipped from V and 4 bases from J, the junction kept 3 bases outside the gene matches. The V gene's germline CDR1 is LNHDA and CDR2 SQIVND (reference sequence). CDR3 size: 14 residues.